These 12 T cell receptor beta chains share one sample of origin, sequenced in a study of CD8 T cells in ankylosing spondylitis. TCRdb re-called the 5' RACE reads with MiXCR, one entry per CDR3 protein. Of about 450,000 distinct CDR3 sequences listed, roughly 25% are singletons. For these receptors, no antigen is known. Broader study findings: About 8 highly homologous variants made up a TCR beta motif, and this motif appeared characteristic of ankylosing spondylitis blood.

Sequenced: blood, either unsorted or a sorted T cell fraction (not recorded which). The receptors were gathered from a male donor with ankylosing spondylitis.

This chain connects TRBV6-1 to TRBJ2-3; a weak D match, TRBD2 (6 bases). V was clipped by 2 bases and J by 5 bases, with 17 bases between them. The germline CDR1 and CDR2 sequences are MNHNS and SASEGT. CDR3 length: 16 residues. CDR3 residues: CASSERPGDGKDTQYF. CDR3 DNA sequence: TGTGCCAGCAGTGAAAGACCGGGGGATGGCAAAGATACGCAGTATTTT.

J is TRBJ2-2 and V is TRBV10-3; D unresolved. The CDR3 is made up of 14 amino acids. Between the trimmed V and J ends, which lost 0 bases and 5 bases, there was a span of 7 bases. From germline, CDR1 is ENHRY and CDR2 SYGVKD. The CDR3: CAISESSGTGELFF. The CDR3 nucleotides are TGTGCCATCAGTGAGTCGAGTGGGACCGGGGAGCTGTTTTTT.

The V call is TRBV29-1, the J call TRBJ1-1, with 8 positions matching TRBD1. The germline CDR1 and CDR2 sequences are SQVTM and ANQGSEA. The CDR3 has 13 residues. V lost 7 bases to trimming and J lost 1 base; unmatched junction nucleotides: 5. The CDR3 bases are TGCAGCGCCCAAGGACAGGGGAACACTGAAGCTTTCTTT. It specifies CSAQGQGNTEAFF. The variable domain in full, completed from reference TRBV29-1 and TRBJ1-1, reads SAVISQKPSRDICQRGTSLTIQCQVDSQVTMMFWYRQQPGQSLTLIATANQGSEATYESGFVIDKFPISRPNLTFSTLTVSNMSPEDSSIYLCSAQGQGNTEAFFGQGTRLTVV.

The J gene is TRBJ1-1, the V gene TRBV5-1; D not certain. Germline V lookup: CDR1 SGHRS, CDR2 YFSETQ. The CDR3 spans 14 residues. V lost 0 bases and J 3 bases, leaving 9 bases between the germline ends. This chain's CDR3 is CASSLEGPHTEAFF. The CDR3 DNA follows: TGCGCCAGCAGCTTGGAGGGTCCCCACACTGAAGCTTTCTTT.

This chain connects TRBV7-9 to TRBJ2-1; possibly TRBD2 for D (5 bases). CDR1 is SEHNR, CDR2 FQNEAQ, per germline (reference sequence). V lost 4 bases and J 0 bases, leaving 25 bases between the germline ends. This CDR3 region has 20 residues. CDR3 DNA: TGTGCCAGCAGCTCAGCCGTTGGACTTCGCGGGTTACTCTCCTACAATGAGCAGTTCTTC. Translated, it gives CASSSAVGLRGLLSYNEQFF.

The chain links TRBV3-1 to TRBJ1-2; the match to TRBD1 covers 12 bases. Germline trimming cut 4 bases from V and 10 bases from J; bases unmatched to any gene: 10. The CDR3 loop spans 15 amino acids. The germline V gene encodes CDR1 LGHDT and CDR2 YNNKEL (reference sequence). The CDR3 region is CASSPSGTGGTIYTF. The CDR3 DNA is TGTGCCAGCAGCCCCTCTGGGACAGGGGGCACCATCTACACCTTC.

The V call is TRBV3-1, the J call TRBJ2-7, with 13 bases aligning to TRBD2. Germline CDR1 reads LGHDT; CDR2 reads YNNKEL (reference sequence). This CDR3 spans 19 amino acids. Germline trimming cut 4 bases from V and 4 bases from J; bases unmatched to any gene: 16. The CDR3 here is CASSPRIGYGTSGMYEQYF. DNA of the CDR3: TGTGCCAGCAGCCCGCGCATTGGGTATGGGACTAGCGGGATGTACGAGCAGTACTTC.

V usage is TRBV3-1 and J usage is TRBJ2-1; D not certain. The CDR3 sequence is 13 residues long. The V end was cut by 2 bases, the J end by 8 bases, with 10 bases between. CDR1 LGHDT and CDR2 YNNKEL come from the germline V gene (reference sequence). The CDR3 is CASSQLENDEQFF. DNA for the CDR3: TGTGCCAGCAGCCAACTTGAGAACGATGAGCAGTTCTTC.

The rearrangement joins TRBV7-2 to TRBJ2-5; 9 bases map to TRBD1. The junction had 9 bases not matched to a gene; V was cut back by 2 bases and J by 5 bases. Germline V gives CDR1 SGHTA, CDR2 FQGNSA. The CDR3 loop spans 16 amino acids. CDR3 DNA: TGTGCCAGCAGCTTACACTCTCGACAGGGGGGGGAGACCCAGTACTTC. Translation: CASSLHSRQGGETQYF.

This chain connects TRBV18 to TRBJ1-6; D call uncertain. Per germline, CDR1 KGHSH and CDR2 LQKENI. This CDR3 has 16 amino acids. With 6 bases removed from V and 3 bases from J, the gap between germline ends came to 15 bases. CDR3 protein: CASSTTIPDYNSPLHF. CDR3 in DNA: TGTGCCAGCTCCACCACCATTCCCGACTATAATTCACCCCTCCACTTT.

This clonotype was seen repeatedly, ten times or more. The CDR3, as DNA: TGCGCCAGCAGCTTACATTCGACCGCAAACACTGAAGCTTTCTTT. Encoded protein: CASSLHSTANTEAFF. J is TRBJ1-1 and V is TRBV4-1; D is unresolved. Germline lookup yields CDR1 MGHRA and CDR2 YSYEKL. The CDR3 spans 15 residues. V was cut by 5 bases and J by 2 bases, with 15 bases left in between.

DNA of the CDR3: TGCGCCAGGATAACGGGACTCTCCTACGAGCAGTACGTC. This encodes CARITGLSYEQYV. This rearrangement joins TRBV5-1 to TRBJ2-7; TRBD2 might be the D (6 bases). The CDR3 is 13 residues long. V lost 8 bases and J 0 bases, leaving 12 bases between the germline ends. Looked up from germline, CDR1 is SGHRS and CDR2 is YFSETQ.